Listed below are T cell receptor beta chains from one sample, sequenced in a study of blood T cell repertoires in COVID-19. Measured with immunoSEQ multiplex PCR; TCRdb has only the in-frame clones, and not every one. The data contain roughly 250,000 clones, 70% to 90% of them seen just once; the ten biggest clones take up 4.3%. Sequences were obtained from PBMCs or T cells enriched from blood (not recorded which). These receptors were taken from a woman aged 25 to 39 who had recovered from COVID-19. Each CDR3 is given with its conserved first and last residue. A D gene is named only where the DNA matches it firmly. Only some rows state a clone size, as once, few, many or a class for expanded clones.

TRBD2,17,TRBJ2-3,TRBV5-1,.,CASSLGRAGIGTDTQYF,TGCGCCAGCAGCTTGGGCCGAGCGGGGATCGGCACAGATACGCAGTATTTT
TRBD2,16,TRBJ2-1,TRBV3-1/TRBV3-2,.,CASSSLTSGNSNEQFF,TGTGCCAGCAGCTCCCTGACTAGCGGAAATTCCAATGAGCAGTTCTTC
.,11,TRBJ1-2,TRBV29-1,.,CSVEGRGGYTF,TGCAGCGTTGAGGGGAGGGGTGGCTACACCTTC
TRBD2,15,TRBJ2-7,TRBV5-1,few,CASSPSAGALDEQYF,TGCGCCAGCAGCCCGAGTGCGGGAGCCCTCGACGAGCAGTACTTC
.,18,TRBJ2-3,TRBV5-1,.,CASSLAYVRGLLTDTQYF,TGCGCCAGCAGCTTGGCGTACGTGCGGGGGCTTCTGACAGATACGCAGTATTTT
.,14,TRBJ1-4,TRBV9,.,CASSVGGLNGKLFF,TGTGCCAGCAGCGTAGGGGGCTTGAACGGAAAACTGTTTTTT
.,14,TRBJ1-2,TRBV7-9,.,CASSYDSALYGYTF,TGTGCCAGCAGCTATGACAGTGCACTCTATGGCTACACCTTC
TRBD1,17,TRBJ1-1,TRBV5-6,few,CASTLSRLDRMNTEAFF,TGTGCCAGCACCCTCAGTAGATTGGACAGGATGAACACTGAAGCTTTCTTT
TRBD2,16,TRBJ2-1,TRBV7-3,once,CASSSEGLAGGNEQFF,TGTGCCAGCAGCTCAGAGGGACTAGCGGGAGGGAATGAGCAGTTCTTC
.,12,TRBJ1-2,TRBV5-1,.,CASSKDSYGYTF,TGCGCCAGCAGCAAGGACAGCTATGGCTACACCTTC
.,16,TRBJ2-1,TRBV5-1,.,CASSSTGPMGYNEQFF,TGCGCCAGCAGCTCGACAGGTCCGATGGGCTACAATGAGCAGTTCTTC
TRBD2,17,TRBJ2-2,TRBV6-1,once,CASSDLHGGILPGELFF,TGTGCCAGCAGTGACCTCCACGGGGGGATCCTGCCCGGGGAGCTGTTTTTT
.,14,TRBJ1-4,TRBV3-1/TRBV3-2,.,CASSQRGFGEKLFF,TGTGCCAGCAGCCAACGGGGTTTCGGTGAAAAACTGTTTTTT
.,17,TRBJ1-4,TRBV19,.,CASSIGRALPSYEKLFF,TGTGCCAGTAGTATCGGCAGGGCACTTCCTTCGTATGAAAAACTGTTTTTT
.,12,TRBJ1-1,TRBV18,.,CASSPPGTEAFF,TGTGCCAGCTCACCGCCAGGGACTGAAGCTTTCTTT
.,15,TRBJ2-5,TRBV28,.,CASSTQGLVKETQYF,TGTGCCAGCAGCACTCAGGGCTTGGTAAAGGAGACCCAGTACTTC
TRBD1,15,TRBJ1-6,TRBV16,.,CASSQSDRFNSPLHF,TGTGCCAGCAGCCAATCGGACAGGTTTAATTCACCCCTCCACTTT
.,15,TRBJ2-7,TRBV7-3,.,CASSLYAGTSYEQYF,TGTGCCAGCAGCTTATATGCGGGAACCTCCTACGAGCAGTACTTC
.,14,TRBJ1-5,TRBV28,.,CASSRGGWRQPQHF,TGTGCCAGCAGTCGGGGGGGGTGGCGGCAGCCCCAGCATTTT
TRBD2,15,TRBJ2-2,TRBV5-1,.,CASSALAGNTGELFF,TGCGCCAGCAGCGCACTAGCGGGGAACACCGGGGAGCTGTTTTTT
.,17,TRBJ1-4,TRBV18,.,CASSQLNRVATNEKLFF,TGTGCCAGCTCACAACTCAACAGGGTTGCAACTAATGAAAAACTGTTTTTT
.,15,TRBJ2-2,TRBV7-2,.,CASSLEGLFTGELFF,TGTGCCAGCAGCTTAGAGGGGCTTTTCACCGGGGAGCTGTTTTTT
.,15,TRBJ1-1,TRBV30,once,CAWSVKGRSGMRAFF,TGTGCCTGGAGTGTAAAAGGGAGGTCTGGGATGAGGGCTTTCTTT
.,15,TRBJ2-1,TRBV14,.,CASSLLTGTPNEQFF,TGTGCCAGCAGCCTACTGACAGGGACTCCCAATGAGCAGTTCTTC
.,14,TRBJ1-4,TRBV28,.,CASSFQGGREKLFF,TGTGCCAGCAGTTTTCAGGGCGGCCGTGAAAAACTGTTTTTT
.,12,TRBJ1-1,TRBV25-1,.,CASSDPRTEAFF,TGTGCCAGCAGTGATCCGAGGACTGAAGCTTTCTTT
TRBD1,15,TRBJ1-1,TRBV2,.,CASSDGDRSTPEAFF,TGTGCCAGCAGTGATGGGGACAGGTCAACACCAGAAGCTTTCTTT
TRBD1,15,TRBJ2-7,TRBV5-4,.,CASTSWGRGLKQQYF,TGTGCCAGCACTAGTTGGGGCAGGGGGTTAAAGCAGCAGTACTTC
TRBD1,15,TRBJ2-1,TRBV7-9,.,CASSLADRGGYEQFF,TGTGCCAGCAGCTTAGCGGACAGGGGGGGCTATGAGCAGTTCTTC
TRBD2,16,TRBJ2-3,TRBV5-4,.,CASTLAAGESTDTQYF,TGTGCCAGCACCTTAGCAGCGGGGGAGAGCACAGATACGCAGTATTTT
.,14,TRBJ1-4,TRBV28,.,CASGLGRRGEKLFF,TGTGCCAGCGGTCTAGGACGGAGGGGTGAAAAACTGTTTTTT
TRBD2,16,TRBJ2-1,TRBV5-4,.,CASSFRPGLAGNEQFF,TGTGCCAGCAGCTTCCGTCCGGGACTAGCGGGAAATGAGCAGTTCTTC
TRBD2,15,TRBJ2-1,TRBV7-9,.,CASSIRLGRNNEQFF,TGTGCCAGCAGCATTAGACTCGGGAGGAACAATGAGCAGTTCTTC
TRBD2,14,TRBJ2-5,TRBV6-2/TRBV6-3,once,CASSRTSGKETQYF,TGTGCCAGCAGTCGGACTAGCGGTAAAGAGACCCAGTACTTC
.,15,TRBJ2-7,TRBV13,few,CASSFPSASSYEQYF,TGTGCCAGCAGCTTTCCTAGCGCAAGCTCCTACGAGCAGTACTTC
.,11,TRBJ1-4,TRBV2,.,CASLGNEKLFF,TGTGCCAGTCTCGGGAATGAAAAACTGTTTTTT
TRBD2,12,TRBJ2-3,TRBV11-2,.,CASSSGGDTQYF,TGTGCCAGCAGCTCGGGGGGAGATACGCAGTATTTT
.,13,TRBJ2-1,TRBV29-1,.,CSAVAKSYNEQFF,TGCAGCGCCGTAGCGAAGTCCTACAATGAGCAGTTCTTC
.,16,TRBJ1-2,TRBV5-4,.,CASSTGDRGQFYGYTF,TGTGCCAGCAGCACTGGAGATAGGGGACAATTCTATGGCTACACCTTC
TRBD1,16,TRBJ2-1,TRBV7-2,once,CASKLSWDRVANEQFF,TGTGCCAGCAAATTGTCTTGGGACAGGGTGGCCAATGAGCAGTTCTTC
.,15,TRBJ1-6,TRBV27,.,CASSLFGGGNSPLHF,TGTGCCAGCAGTCTCTTCGGGGGTGGCAATTCACCCCTCCACTTT
.,18,TRBJ2-1,TRBV21-1,.,CASSHPIFSGTGYNEQFF,TGTGCCAGCAGCCACCCAATCTTCTCCGGGACAGGCTACAATGAGCAGTTCTTC